This TCR beta chain is from a study of shared clonotypes between healthy human individuals. Study at large: Donors were a couple of women and a few men aged 18 to 49.

Recent acute infections and vaccinations were absent in the healthy HIV-negative adult donors. The investigators split CD4+ cells into a CD45RA+ naive subset and a CD45RA-negative memory subset. V was trimmed by 5 bases and J by 0 bases, leaving 14 bases between them. Germline assignment: CDR1 SGHNT and CDR2 YENEEA. The length of the CDR3 is 15 residues. For every subset, genomic DNA was evenly distributed across several immunoSEQ plates. Produced via immunoSEQ multiplex PCR; TCRdb's table is partial and in-frame only. Of around 2.3 million clones in the sample, 90% to 96% were seen once. Sequencing used naive CD4+ T cells sorted from blood. Subset meaning: CD45RA+ positively selected. V gene TRBV11-3 combines with J gene TRBJ2-7; D not certain. The clonotype was recovered from a man in his late teens or twenties in good health. In nucleotides, the CDR3 is TGTGCCAGCAGCGCCCACCACATCCACTCCTACGAGCAGTACTTC. Encoded protein: CASSAHHIHSYEQYF.